The text below deals with one T cell receptor beta chain. The CDR3 is 15 residues long. V lost 5 bases, J lost 2 bases, and 19 bases lay in between. The germline V gene has CDR1 DFQATT and CDR2 SNEGSKA (reference sequence). The entry originates in a study of Graves' ophthalmopathy and Graves' hyperthyroidism. Moderate-to-severe activity, CAS ≥3, NOSPECS ≥4 and a duration under 3 months were seen in donors with ophthalmopathy. Around 10 ml of fresh blood yielded the PBMCs by density gradient. RNA served as the template for amplifying TCR beta CDR3 regions. Investigators did first-round RT-PCR with HTBI primers, then second-round multiplex PCR. Each CDR3 protein is one row after TCRdb ran MiXCR on the multiplex PCR reads. Altogether about 480,000 distinct CDR3 sequences are present, around 15% being singletons, with the ten largest covering about a tenth.

This chain uses TRBV20-1 with TRBJ2-7; the D is unclear. The clonotype comes from a woman aged 25 to 39 with Graves' ophthalmopathy. Sample: blood. The CDR3 DNA sequence: TGCAGTGCTCCAACCCCAGCCCCACCGCCCTACGAGCAGTACTTC. This encodes CSAPTPAPPPYEQYF.